The next 19 T cell receptor beta chains were all read from a single sample in a study of T cell repertoires in cytomegalovirus infection (dated by TCRdb to the late 2010s). These reads were obtained on an Illumina HiSeq 1500. The public sequencing data were trimmed at Q25 with fastp and processed into clonotypes with MiXCR by TCRdb, which kept only in-frame beta chains. Every entry covers one CDR3 protein and lists the most common genes and DNA from its rows. In this sample the table shows about 830,000 distinct CDR3 sequences, about 31% of which occur a single time. The top ten clonotypes cover around an eighth of the sample. No antigens are known for them. Taken with the paper, the label for treatment or condition translates to: in vitro stimulation with specific CMV peptide epitopes to enrich CMV-specific T cells. This material consisted of cultured CD8+ T cells from PBMCs, taken from culture after CMV antigen stimulation. These receptors were obtained from a human donor in good health (CMV status not recorded). Some clones in this sample may be carry-over from other donors' samples.

In this sample, this clonotype turned up many times. The gene calls are TRBV7-8 and TRBJ1-1; D remains ambiguous. The ends were cut back, 8 bases at V and 8 bases at J, with 9 bases in the middle. The CDR3 is made up of 10 amino acids. Germline CDR1 reads SGHVS; CDR2 reads FQNEAQ. Here the CDR3 reads CASFGREAFF. CDR3 in DNA: TGTGCCAGCTTCGGCAGGGAAGCTTTCTTT. The full variable domain, completed using reference TRBV7-8 and TRBJ1-1, is GAGVSQSPRYKVAKRGQDVALRCDPISGHVSLFWYQQALGQGPEFLTYFQNEAQLDKSGLPSDRFFAERPEGSVSTLKIQRTQQEDSAVYLCASFGREAFFGQGTRLTVV.

This clonotype was observed at least ten times. The chain couples TRBV7-8 to TRBJ2-1; D may correspond to TRBD1 or TRBD2 (5 bases each). V dropped 0 bases and J dropped 7 bases, with 10 bases sitting between them. This CDR3 is built from 14 residues. CDR1 SGHVS and CDR2 FQNEAQ come from the germline V gene. The CDR3: CASSLAGVGNEQFF. The DNA for the CDR3 is TGTGCCAGCAGCTTAGCGGGGGTTGGGAATGAGCAGTTCTTC.

There are many counts of this clonotype. The chain uses TRBV7-8 and TRBJ1-2, with 7 bases that match TRBD1. The germline V gene encodes CDR1 SGHVS and CDR2 FQNEAQ. V was clipped by 2 bases and J by 2 bases; unmatched bases: 8. This CDR3 is 16 amino acids long. The CDR3 is CASSLSTTGANYGYTF. As DNA, the CDR3 is TGTGCCAGCAGCTTATCGACTACAGGGGCGAACTATGGCTACACCTTC.

This clonotype was seen just once. The CDR3 region is CASSPGDFSYNEQFF. The DNA for the CDR3 is TGCGCCAGCAGCCCGGGGGATTTCTCCTACAATGAGCAGTTCTTC. The rearrangement uses TRBV10-1 and TRBJ2-1, with a tentative D call TRBD2 (6 bases). Germline CDR1 and CDR2: WNHNN and SYGVQD (reference sequence). The CDR3 sequence is 15 residues long. V lost 6 bases to trimming and J lost 0 bases, with 12 bases between them.

As to this clonotype: A junction boundary mismatches the germline segment, possibly from a read error. V usage is TRBV6-1 and J usage is TRBJ1-5; D might be TRBD1 (5 bases). This CDR3 is 15 amino acids long. CDR1 and CDR2 (germline): MNHNS, SASEGT. The CDR3 sequence is CACRVQAFDDQPQHF. Here the CDR3 DNA reads TGTGCCTGCAGAGTACAGGCGTTCGACGATCAGCCCCAGCATTTT.

This clonotype was detected only a few times. The chain links TRBV2 to TRBJ2-5, with a weak D call TRBD1 (6 bases). V lost 6 bases and J 5 bases, leaving 16 bases between the germline ends. The CDR3 extends over 14 amino acids. From germline, CDR1 is SNHLY and CDR2 FYNNEI. The CDR3 loop is CASSRDMGFETQYF. The CDR3 DNA reads as TGTGCCAGCAGCCGGGACATGGGGTTCGAGACCCAGTACTTC.

The V and J genes are TRBV23-1 and TRBJ2-3; D is ambiguous. TRBV23-1 is sorted into the ORF group, with uncertain function. The CDR3 is 15 residues long. With 0 bases removed from V and 2 bases from J, the gap between germline ends came to 9 bases. DNA for the CDR3: TGCGCCAGCAGTCAATCCGGGCAGAACACAGATACGCAGTATTTT. Its protein is CASSQSGQNTDTQYF.

This clonotype was counted a few times. A read error is possible here, since a much larger clone lies one base away. The V call is TRBV7-2, the J call TRBJ2-5; TRBD2 agrees at 8 bases. CDR1 SGHTA and CDR2 FQGNSA come from the germline V gene. The CDR3 runs 17 residues. Losses at the gene ends were 7 bases for V and 4 bases for J; bases not matched to a gene: 17. The CDR3 sequence: CASNRAERGYLRETQYF. CDR3 bases: TGTGCCAGCAACAGGGCGGAGCGGGGGTACTTAAGAGAGACCCAGTACTTC.

This chain connects TRBV6-1 to TRBJ2-1; no clear D gene. The CDR3 is made up of 14 amino acids. Germline V gene data show CDR1 as MNHNS and CDR2 as SASEGT. V was trimmed by 3 bases and J by 0 bases, leaving 6 bases between them. CDR3 region: CASSEVSSYNEQFF. CDR3 DNA: TGTGCCAGCAGTGAGGTTTCCTCCTACAATGAGCAGTTCTTC.

The rearrangement links TRBV7-2 to TRBJ2-7, with a weak D call TRBD1 (6 bases). This CDR3 has 15 residues. Trimming removed 4 bases at V and 2 bases at J, with 15 bases between. CDR1 is SGHTA and CDR2 is FQGNSA in the germline V gene. For the CDR3, the DNA is TGTGCCAGCAGCTCTACAGGGCTCTTACCCTACGAGCAGTACTTC. Translated, it gives CASSSTGLLPYEQYF.

This clonotype was found a few times. V is TRBV10-3 and J is TRBJ2-1; D unclear. CDR1 is ENHRY, CDR2 SYGVKD, per germline. This CDR3 has 16 residues. The V end was cut by 0 bases, the J end by 6 bases, with 15 bases between. The CDR3 bases are TGTGCCATCAGTGAGTCGAACCTCCCGTGGGGCAATGAGCAGTTCTTC. It translates to CAISESNLPWGNEQFF.

This rearrangement joins TRBV27 to TRBJ2-1, with D unclear. This CDR3 spans 14 amino acids. From germline, CDR1 is MNHEY and CDR2 SMNVEV (reference sequence). Trimming left V 2 bases short and J 8 bases short, with 13 bases between. The CDR3 region has the DNA TGTGCCAGCAGTTTAACTTTGAGGAAGGATGAGCAGTTCTTC. Its protein is CASSLTLRKDEQFF.

With regard to this clonotype: It may be a read error: a sequence one base away is much more abundant. The chain joins TRBV27 to TRBJ2-3; 12 positions agree with TRBD2. CDR1 is MNHEY and CDR2 is SMNVEV in the germline V gene (reference sequence). J lost 2 bases, V lost 10 bases, and 10 bases had no gene match. The CDR3 totals 16 residues. For the CDR3, the DNA is TGTGCCAACAATCCCGGGACTAGCGGGTTCACAGATACGCAGTATTTT. This sequence encodes CANNPGTSGFTDTQYF.

The chain recombines TRBV12-3 or TRBV12-4 with TRBJ2-5, with a tentative D call TRBD1 (5 bases). V was pared by 5 bases and J by 2 bases, with 9 bases between. The CDR3 is 13 residues long. The CDR3 sequence is CASSVDRQETQYF. In DNA, the CDR3 is TGTGCCAGCAGTGTAGACAGACAAGAGACCCAGTACTTC.

Ten or more counts support this clonotype. This rearrangement joins TRBV6-6 to TRBJ2-1; 7 nucleotides line up with TRBD2. J lost 2 bases, V lost 6 bases, and 7 bases had no gene match. Germline CDR1 is MNHNY and CDR2 is SVGAGI (reference sequence). The CDR3 is made up of 15 amino acids. The CDR3 DNA follows: TGTGCCAGCAGCAGCAGCGGGGTAGCCTACAATGAGCAGTTCTTC. Residues: CASSSSGVAYNEQFF.

A few counts support this clonotype. CDR3 coding DNA: TGTGCCAGCAGTGAAGCGGGCCCCCGTAAGGCAGCTTTCTTT. Residues: CASSEAGPRKAAFF. J is TRBJ1-1 and V is TRBV6-1; D call uncertain. V shed 0 bases and J shed 10 bases, with 15 bases lying between them. This CDR3 has 14 residues. Germline V gives CDR1 MNHNS, CDR2 SASEGT.

The chain recombines TRBV2 with TRBJ1-1; D is ambiguous. Germline V gives CDR1 SNHLY, CDR2 FYNNEI. The CDR3 is made up of 13 amino acids. The ends were cut back, 7 bases at V and 0 bases at J, with 9 bases in the middle. The CDR3 loop is CASKLFVNTEAFF. CDR3 bases: TGTGCCAGCAAACTCTTTGTGAACACTGAAGCTTTCTTT.

This clonotype appeared once. The chain recombines TRBV6-2 or TRBV6-3 with TRBJ1-5; D unresolved. Germline CDR1 reads MNHEY; CDR2 reads SVGEGT. V was shortened by 1 base and J by 6 bases, with 4 bases between the two germline ends. There are 12 residues in the CDR3. The CDR3 DNA follows: TGTGCCAGCAGTTACTGGGGTCAGCCCCAGCATTTT. Encoded protein: CASSYWGQPQHF.

This clonotype was seen ten or more times. The chain recombines TRBV7-6 with TRBJ2-7, with D hard to call. V lost 4 bases and J lost 0, with 7 bases in between. The CDR3 length is 13 residues. Germline V gives CDR1 SGHVS, CDR2 FNYEAQ. The CDR3 coding sequence is TGTGCCAGCAGCTCTTCAGCCTCCTACGAGCAGTACTTC. Its translation: CASSSSASYEQYF.